One sample yielded the 10 T cell receptor beta chains listed below, sequenced in a study of beta chain features in type 1 diabetes. The isolated RNA, all of it, was reverse transcribed, so expressed TCRB transcripts were what got sequenced. Measured with immunoSEQ multiplex PCR; TCRdb has only the in-frame clones, and not every one. The sample has about 290,000 clones, roughly 8% seen once; the top ten hold roughly 1%. Input material: central memory CD4+ T cells from blood. These receptors were collected from a woman under 30 in good health.

This clone has only a few counts. This sequence joins TRBV19 and TRBJ2-2; the D gene is possibly TRBD2 (6 bases). V shed 8 bases and J shed 6 bases, with 13 bases lying between them. The CDR3 covers 13 residues. Germline CDR1 LNHDA, CDR2 SQIVND (reference sequence). The CDR3 protein is CASADYQPGELFF. CDR3 in DNA: TGTGCCAGTGCGGACTACCAACCCGGGGAGCTGTTTTTT. The whole variable domain, remainder taken from reference TRBV19 and TRBJ2-2, is DGGITQSPKYLFRKEGQNVTLSCEQNLNHDAMYWYRQDPGQGLRLIYYSQIVNDFQKGDIAEGYSVSREKKESFPLTVTSAQKNPTAFYLCASADYQPGELFFGEGSRLTVL.

V gene TRBV18 combines with J gene TRBJ1-1, with D hard to call. Germline assignment: CDR1 KGHSH and CDR2 LQKENI. Trimming took 1 base from V and 1 from J, leaving 13 bases between them. The CDR3 consists of 16 residues. The CDR3 DNA is TGTGCCAGCTCACCACTGGCAGGAACTGAGAACACTGAAGCTTTCTTT. Amino acid sequence: CASSPLAGTENTEAFF.

The chain has TRBV19 and TRBJ1-1, with D perhaps TRBD1 (6 bases). The V gene lost 3 bases and the J gene lost 1 base, with 15 bases spanning the gap. This CDR3 has 16 residues. Per the germline V gene, CDR1 is LNHDA and CDR2 is SQIVND (reference sequence). The CDR3 region is CASSITGFSTNTEAFF. In DNA form, the CDR3 reads TGTGCCAGTAGTATCACAGGGTTTTCGACGAACACTGAAGCTTTCTTT.

This clone was seen a handful of times. The chain has TRBV4-2 and TRBJ1-2; 9 nucleotides align to TRBD1. CDR1 and CDR2 (germline): LGHNA, YNFKEQ. Trimming took 4 bases from V and 6 from J; bases not matched to a gene: 9. The CDR3 runs 15 residues. CDR3 nucleotides: TGTGCCAGCAGCCGGACCCGGGACAGGGACGATGGCTACACCTTC. It specifies CASSRTRDRDDGYTF.

This clone was seen only a few times. V gene TRBV29-1 combines with J gene TRBJ2-1, with D unclear. Germline V gene data show CDR1 as SQVTM and CDR2 as ANQGSEA. The CDR3 loop spans 16 amino acids. The V end lost 0 bases, the J end lost 7 bases, and 19 bases lay between the germline ends. CDR3 sequence (DNA): TGCAGCGTTGAAGATCGGTTGGCGGACGGCTGGAATGAGCAGTTCTTC. Its translation: CSVEDRLADGWNEQFF.

V gene TRBV5-1 combines with J gene TRBJ1-2; a weak D match, TRBD1 (5 bases). CDR3 length: 14 residues. Per the germline V gene, CDR1 is SGHRS and CDR2 is YFSETQ. V gave up 5 bases and J gave up 5 bases, with 16 bases separating them. CDR3 protein: CASRPLQGLYGYTF. The DNA of the CDR3 is TGCGCCAGCAGACCCCTCCAGGGTTTGTATGGCTACACCTTC.

This clone was recorded many times. V gene TRBV14 combines with J gene TRBJ2-7; D unresolved. CDR1 and CDR2 from the germline V gene are SGHDN and FVKESK. This CDR3 has 14 amino acids. V was cut by 6 bases and J by 4 bases, with 16 bases left in between. Here the CDR3 reads CASREAGLGYEQYF. In DNA form, the CDR3 reads TGTGCCAGCAGAGAAGCTGGCCTAGGTTACGAGCAGTACTTC.

This clone was observed a few times. This rearrangement joins TRBV7-9 to TRBJ2-1; TRBD2 matches 11 bases. This CDR3 has 19 amino acids. After removal of 5 bases from V and 3 bases from J, the junction contained 15 bases not matched to a gene. Germline CDR1 SEHNR, CDR2 FQNEAQ (reference sequence). CDR3 sequence reads: CASSGGLAAHRSLYNEQFF. The CDR3, as DNA: TGTGCCAGCAGCGGGGGACTAGCGGCACACCGATCTCTCTACAATGAGCAGTTCTTC.

This chain joins TRBV4-3 and TRBJ1-4; tentatively, D is TRBD1 (5 bases). Trimming took 4 bases from V and 8 from J, leaving 11 bases between them. The CDR3 consists of 13 residues. Germline V CDR1 and CDR2: LGHNA, YSLEER. This chain's CDR3 is CASSPGYGEKLFF. CDR3 sequence (DNA): TGCGCCAGCAGCCCAGGGTACGGAGAAAAACTGTTTTTT.

The chain uses TRBV9 and TRBJ1-1; D is undetermined. The CDR3 runs 14 residues. Trimming shortened V by 0 bases and J by 1 base, and 7 bases separated the two germline ends. Germline values: CDR1 SGDLS, CDR2 YYNGEE. The CDR3 here is CASSVVPGNTEAFF. The DNA for the CDR3 is TGTGCCAGCAGCGTAGTCCCCGGGAACACTGAAGCTTTCTTT.